Each of the 26 T cell receptor beta chains below was sequenced from the same sample in a study of Graves' ophthalmopathy and Graves' hyperthyroidism. The authors amplified TCR beta CDR3 regions, and they did so from RNA transcripts for repertoire sequencing. The first round was an RT-PCR with HTBI primers, and the second round was a multiplex PCR. TCRdb redid the calling of the multiplex PCR reads with MiXCR, one entry per CDR3 protein. Seen here are 500,000 to 700,000 distinct CDR3 sequences, 22% observed once, and the top ten hold approximately 6.9%. Sequenced input: peripheral blood. These receptors were taken from a woman aged 18-29 years with stable Graves' hyperthyroidism. Some clones in this sample may be carry-over from other donors' samples.

This clonotype was seen once. The junction and the germline gene differ at one end; a read error may be behind it. The chain couples TRBV7-6 to TRBJ1-6; 11 bases align to TRBD1. The V gene's germline CDR1 is SGHVS and CDR2 FNYEAQ. The CDR3 totals 16 residues. CDR3 in DNA: TGTGCCAGCAGCTTACTAGGAGGACAGGGGGCTTCACACCTCCACTTT. Its translation: CASSLLGGQGASHLHF.

This clonotype was picked up many times. The V and J genes are TRBV6-5 and TRBJ1-1; D perhaps matches TRBD1 (5 bases). The CDR3 consists of 15 residues. Germline V gene sequence: CDR1 MNHEY, CDR2 SVGAGI. The ends were cut back, 0 bases at V and 1 base at J, with 9 bases in the middle. The CDR3 sequence is CASSYSGRANTEAFF. In nucleotides, the CDR3 is TGTGCCAGCAGTTACTCGGGCAGGGCGAACACTGAAGCTTTCTTT.

Many counts were recorded for this clonotype. The chain is built from TRBV7-2 and TRBJ2-2; D is unresolved. This CDR3 comprises 14 residues. The germline V gene has CDR1 SGHTA and CDR2 FQGNSA. The V end was cut by 0 bases, the J end by 8 bases, with 10 bases between. The CDR3 spells CASSLAPGPGELFF. CDR3 coding DNA: TGTGCCAGCAGCTTAGCCCCGGGTCCTGGGGAGCTGTTTTTT.

This clonotype was counted once. The chain joins TRBV30 to TRBJ2-5; 10 bases align to TRBD1. The V gene end was trimmed by 0 bases and the J gene end by 5 bases; junction bases not matched to a gene: 3. This CDR3 has 14 residues. Germline assignment: CDR1 GTSNPN and CDR2 SVGIG (reference sequence). CDR3 sequence (DNA): TGTGCCTGGAGTGTACCGGGACAGGGGGAGACCCAGTACTTC. Encoded protein: CAWSVPGQGETQYF.

This clonotype was observed many times. The chain joins TRBV13 to TRBJ1-2; D is uncertain. V shed 5 bases and J shed 2 bases, with 12 bases lying between them. The CDR3 is made up of 14 amino acids. In germline, CDR1 is PRHDT, CDR2 FYEKMQ (reference sequence). CDR3 amino acids: CASSLLRENYGYTF. The CDR3 bases are TGTGCCAGCAGCCTTCTCAGAGAAAACTATGGCTACACCTTC.

This chain joins TRBV11-2 and TRBJ2-7; TRBD2 agrees at 11 bases. From germline, CDR1 is SGHAT and CDR2 FQNNGV. V shed 6 bases and J 4 bases; nucleotides not matched to a gene: 5. The CDR3 sequence is 14 residues long. The CDR3: CASSYTSGGYEQYF. The CDR3 bases are TGTGCCAGCAGTTACACTAGCGGGGGTTACGAGCAGTACTTC.

This clonotype was found many times. The V gene is TRBV7-2, the J gene TRBJ1-1; D unclear. Germline CDR1 is SGHTA and CDR2 is FQGNSA. V was cut by 8 bases and J by 0 bases, with 13 bases left in between. The CDR3 has 14 amino acids. CDR3 DNA sequence: TGTGCCAGCCGCTCACAGAATTTGAACACTGAAGCTTTCTTT. Translating gives CASRSQNLNTEAFF.

This clonotype was seen many times. The V and J genes are TRBV12-3 or TRBV12-4 and TRBJ1-5, with 12 bases that match TRBD1. The CDR3 totals 19 residues. V was clipped by 2 bases and J by 0 bases; unmatched bases: 8. The CDR3 is CASSLSSGQGASSNQPQHF. The DNA of the CDR3 is TGTGCCAGCAGTTTAAGTTCGGGACAGGGGGCCTCTAGCAATCAGCCCCAGCATTTT.

This clonotype has at least ten counts. V and J are TRBV6-5 and TRBJ1-2; D call uncertain. The CDR3 totals 16 residues. V lost 0 bases and J lost 1, with 12 bases in between. CDR1 is MNHEY and CDR2 is SVGAGI in the germline V gene. The CDR3 DNA reads TGTGCCAGCAGTTACTCGCCACAAGTTGATAACTATGGCTACACCTTC. Its translation: CASSYSPQVDNYGYTF.

The chain uses TRBV3-1 and TRBJ2-7; D may be TRBD2 (5 bases). V lost 3 bases to trimming and J lost 1 base, with 13 bases between them. Germline CDR1 LGHDT, CDR2 YNNKEL (reference sequence). The CDR3 is 15 residues long. CDR3 region: CASSQRPERSYEQYF. The DNA for the CDR3 is TGTGCCAGCAGCCAGAGGCCGGAGCGGTCCTACGAGCAGTACTTC.

This clonotype has more than one count but fewer than ten. Here the CDR3 reads CASSEDGVQPQHF. The CDR3 DNA reads as TGTGCCAGCAGTGAAGACGGGGTCCAGCCCCAGCATTTT. The chain uses TRBV25-1 and TRBJ1-5; D call uncertain. Trimming removed 2 bases from V and 7 bases from J, with 9 bases in between. Per the germline V gene, CDR1 is MGHDK and CDR2 is SYGVNS. The CDR3 length is 13 residues.

The table lists this clonotype with many counts. The V and J genes are TRBV15 and TRBJ2-7; 8 nucleotides match TRBD2. V trimming: 0 bases; J trimming: 3 bases; junction bases outside the gene matches: 13. Germline values: CDR1 LNHNV, CDR2 YYDKDF (reference sequence). This CDR3 comprises 18 residues. CDR3 loop: CATSRELSGGYLVYEQYF. For the CDR3, the DNA is TGTGCCACCAGCAGAGAATTAAGCGGGGGCTATTTAGTCTACGAGCAGTACTTC.

This chain connects TRBV7-2 to TRBJ2-7; 9 positions match TRBD2. The CDR3 runs 19 residues. Losses at the gene ends were 0 bases for V and 3 bases for J; bases not matched to a gene: 15. The germline CDR1 and CDR2 sequences are SGHTA and FQGNSA. This chain's CDR3 is CASSLATPWRRLAVYEQYF. Written as DNA, the CDR3 is TGTGCCAGCAGCTTAGCGACCCCCTGGAGGAGACTAGCGGTCTACGAGCAGTACTTC.

This clonotype was observed at least ten times. The chain recombines TRBV29-1 with TRBJ1-3, with 9 bases identical to TRBD1. The V and J ends lost 6 bases and 2 bases, in that order; junction bases with no gene match: 14. The CDR3 contains 17 residues. Per the germline V gene, CDR1 is SQVTM and CDR2 is ANQGSEA. The CDR3, as DNA: TGCAGCGTCGGTGGGCTTTCGGGGACAGGGCCTGGAAACACCATATATTTT. This sequence encodes CSVGGLSGTGPGNTIYF.

This clonotype was seen a few times. The chain joins TRBV12-3 or TRBV12-4 to TRBJ1-2; no definite D call. V dropped 5 bases and J dropped 4 bases, with 11 bases sitting between them. The CDR3 has 13 residues. CDR3 sequence: CASSPQSFYGYTF. Here the CDR3 DNA reads TGTGCCAGCAGTCCACAGAGTTTCTATGGCTACACCTTC.

This clonotype came up once. This likely comes from a read error, as the CDR3 has no conserved phenylalanine or tryptophan at its end. The CDR3 DNA follows: TGCAGTGCTAGAGATCCTGTTAATTCACCCCTCCACTCT. Its protein product is CSARDPVNSPLHS. This sequence joins TRBV20-1 and TRBJ1-6, with D hard to call. Germline V CDR1 and CDR2: DFQATT, SNEGSKA (reference sequence). The CDR3 runs to 13 residues. V was pared by 0 bases and J by 6 bases, with 6 bases between.

The chain employs TRBV6-1 and TRBJ2-6; no reliable D call. This CDR3 region has 16 residues. The ends were cut back, 1 base at V and 1 base at J, with 8 bases in the middle. Germline V gene data show CDR1 as MNHNS and CDR2 as SASEGT. The CDR3 here is CASSEDRPSGANVLTF. The CDR3, as DNA: TGTGCCAGCAGTGAAGATAGACCATCTGGGGCCAACGTCCTGACTTTC.

The chain couples TRBV28 to TRBJ2-5; TRBD2 matches 10 bases. Germline V lookup: CDR1 MDHEN, CDR2 SYDVKM. Trimming at V came to 2 bases and at J to 5 bases, leaving 5 bases not matched to a gene. This CDR3 has 15 residues. CDR3 coding DNA: TGTGCCAGCAGTTTAAGCGGGGGGGCCGTCGAGACCCAGTACTTC. Translation gives CASSLSGGAVETQYF.

The CDR3 spells CASSDGDSGPDTQYF. The CDR3 DNA follows: TGTGCCAGCAGTGACGGGGACAGCGGACCAGATACGCAGTATTTT. The rearrangement links TRBV12-3 or TRBV12-4 to TRBJ2-3; 7 bases match TRBD1. The CDR3 is 15 residues long. V shed 5 bases and J 4 bases; nucleotides not matched to a gene: 9.

The rearrangement joins TRBV4-2 to TRBJ2-7, with TRBD2 as a possible D gene (6 bases). The V gene lost 0 bases and the J gene lost 0 bases, with 12 bases spanning the gap. The CDR3 is 16 amino acids. The germline CDR1 and CDR2 sequences are LGHNA and YNFKEQ. The CDR3 loop is CASSQDLAGFSYEQYF. The CDR3 DNA reads TGTGCCAGCAGCCAAGATTTGGCGGGATTCTCCTACGAGCAGTACTTC.

This clonotype was counted a single time. The chain recombines TRBV5-1 with TRBJ1-5; maybe TRBD1 (6 bases). The CDR3 is made up of 17 amino acids. CDR1 SGHRS and CDR2 YFSETQ come from the germline V gene. V was pared by 3 bases and J by 2 bases, with 18 bases between. The CDR3 spells CASSYPTGRLGNQPQHF. The CDR3 DNA follows: TGCGCCAGCAGCTACCCGACAGGACGTTTGGGCAATCAGCCCCAGCATTTT.

This clonotype was seen ten or more times. A read error may account for a junction end that differs from germline. This chain uses TRBV12-3 or TRBV12-4 with TRBJ1-2; D not resolved. This CDR3 is built from 13 residues. The DNA for the CDR3 is TGTGCCGGCAGCAATGGACTCAGCTATGGCTACACCTTC. Translated: CAGSNGLSYGYTF.

This clonotype occurred many times. This chain connects TRBV4-1 to TRBJ2-2; 7 bases match TRBD1. V trimming: 1 base; J trimming: 1 base; junction bases outside the gene matches: 3. Germline V gene data show CDR1 as MGHRA and CDR2 as YSYEKL. The CDR3 consists of 16 residues. DNA of the CDR3: TGCGCCAGCAGCCAAGTCAGGGGGAGGAACACCGGGGAGCTGTTTTTT. It codes for CASSQVRGRNTGELFF.

The rearrangement links TRBV27 to TRBJ1-2, with a possible D match to TRBD1 (6 bases). Trimming took 4 bases from V and 5 from J, leaving 29 bases between them. In germline, CDR1 is MNHEY, CDR2 SMNVEV (reference sequence). The CDR3 sequence is 19 residues long. The CDR3 here is CASSSGHSTTSTNPYGYTF. CDR3 bases: TGTGCCAGCAGTTCGGGACACTCCACGACATCAACAAACCCTTATGGCTACACCTTC.

The chain recombines TRBV11-2 with TRBJ2-5, with D maybe TRBD1 (6 bases). The V gene's germline CDR1 is SGHAT and CDR2 FQNNGV. The CDR3 loop spans 14 amino acids. V was cut by 6 bases and J by 5 bases, with 16 bases left in between. In DNA form, the CDR3 reads TGTGCCAGCAGTAATGGTCCCCAGGGGGAGACCCAGTACTTC. This translates into CASSNGPQGETQYF.

V and J are TRBV6-1 and TRBJ1-5; D is ambiguous. V was shortened by 6 bases and J by 4 bases, with 10 bases between the two germline ends. The CDR3 spans 13 residues. Germline V gene sequence: CDR1 MNHNS, CDR2 SASEGT. CDR3 sequence (DNA): TGTGCCAGCAGACTGGACGGGAATCAGCCCCAGCATTTT. Its protein product is CASRLDGNQPQHF.